This T cell receptor beta chain was recovered during a study of blood T cell repertoires in COVID-19. Sequenced by immunoSEQ multiplex PCR; TCRdb stores in-frame clones only, minus some. The data contain under 200,000 clones, more than 70% of them seen just once; the ten biggest clones take up 5.5% to 8%. There are 15 residues in the CDR3. Trimming cost V 2 bases and J 0 bases, with 8 bases left between them. Germline CDR1 and CDR2: MNHEY and SVGEGT. This TCR was sampled from a man aged 45 to 65 with active or convalescent COVID-19. Sequenced: peripheral blood. The chain couples TRBV6-2 or TRBV6-3 to TRBJ2-1, with D maybe TRBD2 (5 bases). CDR3 residues: CASSYERSSYNEQFF. In DNA form, the CDR3 reads TGTGCCAGCAGTTACGAGCGGAGCTCCTACAATGAGCAGTTCTTC.